The TCR beta chain under discussion was sequenced for a study of CD8+ T cells in alopecia areata. Specified treatment: oral pan-JAK inhibitor, 5-10 mg twice daily. Peripheral blood, together with lesional scalp punch biopsies, was collected from alopecia areata patients. The study, taken as a whole, reports: Clonality in lesional scalp, especially alopecia totalis/universalis, exceeded that of normal scalp.

Comments on this clone: Its antigen is currently unknown.

Isolated RNA was reverse transcribed into cDNA used as the sequencing template. Generated by immunoSEQ multiplex PCR, the TCRdb table keeps only in-frame clones and is missing some. The sample shows around 190,000 clones, around 56% of them seen only once. CDR1 MGHRA and CDR2 YSYEKL come from the germline V gene. The CDR3 runs 17 residues. Trimming took off 3 bases at V and 1 base at J, with 15 bases between the two ends. The sample here was CD4+ T cells sorted from blood, taken at week 4, from a patient treated with tofacitinib. This receptor was identified in a human donor with alopecia areata. This chain links TRBV4-1 with TRBJ2-2; D perhaps matches TRBD2 (5 bases). CDR3 residues: CASSHGLGPKNTGELFF. CDR3 sequence (DNA): TGCGCCAGCAGCCATGGACTCGGGCCCAAGAACACCGGGGAGCTGTTTTTT.